A selection of T cell receptor beta chains follows, all from one sample in a study of blood T cell repertoires in COVID-19. The protocol was immunoSEQ multiplex PCR, while the TCRdb copy is restricted to in-frame clones and leaves out a portion. This table has more than 95,000 clones, more than 60% appearing once. The sequenced sample consisted of peripheral blood. These receptors were obtained from a man aged 50 or older with acute or convalescent COVID-19. The CDR3 runs from the conserved cysteine through the conserved F or W. The D gene is left open where the match is weak. Only some rows state a clone size, as once, few, many or a class for expanded clones.

TRBV27	.	TRBD1	TRBJ2-7	TGTGCCAGCAGTTTATCGGGGGGACAGGGTGGCGAGCAGTACTTC	CASSLSGGQGGEQYF
TRBV20-1	once	.	TRBJ1-4	TGCAGTGCTAGATCCGGTGAAAAACTGTTTTTT	CSARSGEKLFF
TRBV6-5	.	TRBD1	TRBJ1-6	TGTGCCAGCAGTCCCAGGACAGGGGAGCCACCCCTCCACTTT	CASSPRTGEPPLHF
TRBV25-1	.	.	TRBJ1-1	TGTGCCAGCAGTGATTCATGGGGGGGAAACACTGAAGCTTTCTTT	CASSDSWGGNTEAFF
TRBV18	.	TRBD1	TRBJ2-7	TGTGCCAGCTCACTTGACAGGGACGAGCAGTACTTC	CASSLDRDEQYF
TRBV19	.	TRBD2	TRBJ2-2	TGTGCCAGTACCACCTGGGCGGGGGGGCCCACCGGGGAGCTGTTTTTT	CASTTWAGGPTGELFF
TRBV7-8	.	.	TRBJ1-1	TGTGCCAGCACCATACCCCGGTGGGCGGGGAGGGCTTCTGAAGCTTTCTTT	CASTIPRWAGRASEAFF
TRBV28	few	.	TRBJ1-5	TGTGCCAGCACCCCTTTCAGTGTCGGAGTTAGCAATCAGCCCCAGCATTTT	CASTPFSVGVSNQPQHF
TRBV7-3	few	TRBD1	TRBJ1-2	TGTGCCAGCAGCTTAATCAGTGGACAGGGGAGCTATGGCTACACCTTC	CASSLISGQGSYGYTF
TRBV28	.	.	TRBJ1-4	TGTGCCAGCAGTTTACCCTCTCTAAATGAAAAACTGTTTTTT	CASSLPSLNEKLFF
TRBV14	.	.	TRBJ1-5	TGTGCCAGCAGCCAAGGGGACACGGGCAATCAGCCCCAGCATTTT	CASSQGDTGNQPQHF
TRBV6-5	.	TRBD1	TRBJ2-4	TGTGCCAGCAGCACGGACAGGGGTGGAAACATTCAGTACTTC	CASSTDRGGNIQYF
TRBV9	few	.	TRBJ1-4	TGTGCCAGCAGCTTATTCCAGGAGGATGAAAAACTGTTTTTT	CASSLFQEDEKLFF
TRBV5-6	.	.	TRBJ1-1	TGTGCCAGCAGCCGTATATACAAGAACACTGAAGCTTTCTTT	CASSRIYKNTEAFF
TRBV3-1/TRBV3-2	.	TRBD1	TRBJ1-1	TGTGCCAGCAGCCCGGGACAGGGGAACACTGAAGCTTTCTTT	CASSPGQGNTEAFF
TRBV2	.	.	TRBJ2-7	TGTGCCAGCTGCCAGGGCGTTAGCTCCTACGAGCAGTACTTC	CASCQGVSSYEQYF
TRBV11-2	.	.	TRBJ2-1	TGTGCCAGCAGCTTAGGACTATACAATGAGCAGTTCTTC	CASSLGLYNEQFF
TRBV11-1	.	.	TRBJ2-1	TGTGCCAGCAGCTTTCAGGGACGGAGGGACAATGAGCAGTTCTTC	CASSFQGRRDNEQFF
TRBV4-2	.	.	TRBJ2-3	TGTGCCAGCAGCCAACTGTCAGGGGCCTACACAGATACGCAGTATTTT	CASSQLSGAYTDTQYF
TRBV11-2	.	TRBD2	TRBJ2-5	TGTGCCAGCAGCTTAGGTAATAGCGGGATCGGAGAGACCCAGTACTTC	CASSLGNSGIGETQYF
TRBV19	.	.	TRBJ1-2	TGTGCCAGTAGCAAACAGGGTAACTATGGCTACACCTTC	CASSKQGNYGYTF
TRBV7-3	.	TRBD1	TRBJ1-1	TGTGCCAGCAGCTTATACCAGGGGGGAACTGAAGCTTTCTTT	CASSLYQGGTEAFF
TRBV28	.	.	TRBJ1-2	TGTGCCAGCAGTTTCCCGGAGGAGGGCCGGAACTATGGCTACACCTTC	CASSFPEEGRNYGYTF
TRBV6-5	.	.	TRBJ1-2	TGTGCCAGCAGCCTCGGGGGGTATGGCTACACCTTC	CASSLGGYGYTF
TRBV7-6	.	.	TRBJ1-3	TGTGCCAGCAGCCCCTCTGGGGGTAACCGGCTAGCGGGAAACACCATATATTTT	CASSPSGGNRLAGNTIYF
TRBV7-3	.	TRBD2	TRBJ2-5	TGTGCCAGCAGCCCCCAAGGGACTAGCGGTTGGGAGACCCAGTACTTC	CASSPQGTSGWETQYF
TRBV6-5	.	.	TRBJ1-2	TGTGCCAGCAGTTACTCGGGCCGAAACTATGGCTACACCTTC	CASSYSGRNYGYTF
TRBV11-3	.	TRBD1	TRBJ2-3	TGTGCCAGCAGCTTAGAGACAGGGGGCGATGATACGCAGTATTTT	CASSLETGGDDTQYF
TRBV10-1	.	.	TRBJ2-5	TGCGCCAGCAGTGCAGGAAGGGAGCGCGCGGAGACCCAGTACTTC	CASSAGRERAETQYF
TRBV29-1	few	TRBD2	TRBJ2-7	TGCAGCGTTTATCTAGCGGGAAGGAGCTCCTACGAGCAGTACTTC	CSVYLAGRSSYEQYF
TRBV15	.	TRBD2	TRBJ2-1	TGTGCCACCAGCACACGAGCGGGAGGGGTAGATGAGCAGTTCTTC	CATSTRAGGVDEQFF
TRBV9	.	.	TRBJ2-3	TGTGCCAGCAGCGTTAGAGGGGGGGGACGCACAGATACGCAGTATTTT	CASSVRGGGRTDTQYF
TRBV19	many	.	TRBJ1-1	TGTGCCAGTAGTATCGGGGGGGCTGAAGCTTTCTTT	CASSIGGAEAFF
TRBV27	.	TRBD1	TRBJ1-6	TGTGCCAGCAGCCTCACAGGGGGCGAGAATTCACCCCTCCACTTT	CASSLTGGENSPLHF
TRBV28	few	.	TRBJ2-4	TGTGCCAGCAGTCTAGCCAAAAACATTCAGTACTTC	CASSLAKNIQYF
TRBV5-1	.	.	TRBJ1-1	TGCGCCAGCAGCTTAACAGTTAACACTGAAGCTTTCTTT	CASSLTVNTEAFF
TRBV4-1	.	.	TRBJ2-5	TGCGCCAGCAGCCATATCCTCCGGACAGCCCGCCAAGAGACCCAGTACTTC	CASSHILRTARQETQYF